Below, 8 T cell receptor beta chains from the same sample are listed, as sequenced in a study of regulatory T cells in long-lasting Graves disease. Time point noted: persistent/refractory GD, antithyroid drugs over 5 years with positive TRAb. Making the TCR library involved RNA that had been extracted from PBMCs. In building TCR beta libraries, iRepertoire HTBI primers were used together with Arm-PCR of CDR3 regions. TCRdb re-called the multiplex PCR reads through MiXCR, storing one row per CDR3 protein. Of 400,000 to 500,000 distinct CDR3 sequences in the sample, less than 25% are singletons; the top ten hold approximately 14%. The starting material was peripheral blood mononuclear cells (PBMCs), obtained when the disease was refractory, from a patient treated with antithyroid drugs. These receptors were taken from a female donor with Graves disease.

CDR3 in DNA: TGTGCCAGCAGCCCCCGCGCCGGCGGGATGTTTCAGTACTTC. It translates to CASSPRAGGMFQYF. The rearrangement links TRBV5-6 to TRBJ2-4, with TRBD2 as a possible D gene (6 bases). Germline V gene lookup returns CDR1 SGHDT and CDR2 YYEEEE. The CDR3 is 14 amino acids. V was trimmed by 4 bases and J by 11 bases, leaving 19 bases between them.

This clonotype was seen a handful of times. The V and J genes are TRBV12-3 or TRBV12-4 and TRBJ2-2; D ambiguous. The CDR3 is made up of 14 amino acids. V lost 4 bases and J 5 bases, leaving 11 bases between the germline ends. CDR3 in amino acids: CASSWPPATGELFF. CDR3 coding DNA: TGTGCCAGCAGTTGGCCCCCCGCAACCGGGGAGCTGTTTTTT.

Many counts were recorded for this clonotype. The rearrangement joins TRBV7-2 to TRBJ1-4; D perhaps matches TRBD1 (5 bases). This CDR3 region has 15 residues. Trimming pared 1 base from V and 8 bases from J, leaving 14 bases between. Germline lookup yields CDR1 SGHTA and CDR2 FQGNSA. CDR3 loop: CASSLVAGVGEKLFF. Written as DNA, the CDR3 is TGTGCCAGCAGCTTAGTTGCGGGGGTAGGGGAAAAACTGTTTTTT. Complete variable domain (other parts from reference TRBV7-2 and TRBJ1-4): GAGVSQSPSNKVTEKGKDVELRCDPISGHTALYWYRQSLGQGLEFLIYFQGNSAPDKSGLPSDRFSAERTGGSVSTLTIQRTQQEDSAVYLCASSLVAGVGEKLFFGSGTQLSVL.

The chain employs TRBV20-1 and TRBJ2-5; 7 bases align to TRBD2. CDR3 size: 13 residues. Germline values: CDR1 DFQATT, CDR2 SNEGSKA (reference sequence). V dropped 1 base and J dropped 5; count of bases not matched to a gene: 4. DNA for the CDR3: TGCAGTGCTAGAGCCGGGAGGTGGGAGACCCAGTACTTC. This translates into CSARAGRWETQYF.

This chain uses TRBV5-1 with TRBJ1-2; maybe TRBD1 (6 bases). The CDR3 is 20 amino acids. The V end was cut by 4 bases, the J end by 0 bases, with 28 bases between. Germline CDR1 SGHRS, CDR2 YFSETQ. For the CDR3, the DNA is TGCGCCAGCAGCGGGTTTGTGCGAAGTATGCAGGGGCCTTCTAACTATGGCTACACCTTC. Translation gives CASSGFVRSMQGPSNYGYTF.

This clonotype was seen a handful of times. J is TRBJ1-1 and V is TRBV5-1; possibly TRBD1 for D (5 bases). V was pared by 0 bases and J by 0 bases, with 15 bases between. Germline lookup yields CDR1 SGHRS and CDR2 YFSETQ. The CDR3 consists of 17 residues. The CDR3 DNA follows: TGCGCCAGCAGCTTGGGAGGGGCTCCCCAATTGAACACTGAAGCTTTCTTT. This codes for CASSLGGAPQLNTEAFF.

The V call is TRBV27, the J call TRBJ1-1; no firm D call. Per germline, CDR1 MNHEY and CDR2 SMNVEV (reference sequence). Trimming stripped 5 bases from V and 1 base from J, with 14 bases between. This CDR3 is 15 amino acids long. CDR3 DNA sequence: TGTGCCAGCAGTCCGCTGAAGGGCCGGAACACTGAAGCTTTCTTT. This sequence encodes CASSPLKGRNTEAFF.

This clonotype was detected only a few times. The rearrangement links TRBV7-8 to TRBJ1-1, with 9 bases aligning to TRBD1. Looked up from germline, CDR1 is SGHVS and CDR2 is FQNEAQ. With 8 bases clipped from V and 5 bases from J, the junction kept 9 bases outside the gene matches. This CDR3 spans 14 amino acids. CDR3 in amino acids: CASRPGQGWTEAFF. The CDR3, as DNA: TGTGCCAGCCGACCGGGACAGGGCTGGACTGAAGCTTTCTTT.